A single sample is the source of the 16 T cell receptor beta chains below, sequenced in a study of OX40 agonist ivuxolimab in advanced cancers. The protocol was immunoSEQ multiplex PCR, while the TCRdb copy is restricted to in-frame clones and leaves out a portion. Of 150,000 to 190,000 clones listed, roughly 92% are singletons. The source material was CD4+ or CD8+ T cells sorted from blood, sampled in a trial of the OX40 agonist ivuxolimab. The receptors here all came from an adult with an advanced solid tumor such as melanoma, head and neck, liver or kidney cancer.

The chain recombines TRBV6-5 with TRBJ2-5, with 13 bases matching TRBD2. The CDR3 contains 15 residues. Germline V gene data show CDR1 as MNHEY and CDR2 as SVGAGI. The V and J ends lost 6 bases and 7 bases, in that order; junction bases with no gene match: 8. The CDR3 bases are TGTGCCAGCAGCCCCGGACTAGCGGGGGTAGGGACCCAGTACTTC. As protein: CASSPGLAGVGTQYF.

This rearrangement joins TRBV19 to TRBJ1-5; a weak D match, TRBD1 (5 bases). Deletions cut 10 bases from V and 2 bases from J, with 18 bases between. The CDR3 sequence is 15 residues long. Germline V lookup: CDR1 LNHDA, CDR2 SQIVND (reference sequence). The CDR3: CATYPGGRGNQPQHF. CDR3 nucleotide sequence: TGTGCCACCTACCCCGGGGGACGGGGCAATCAGCCCCAGCATTTT.

The genes are TRBV6-6 and TRBJ2-3, with 8 nucleotides matching TRBD1. The germline CDR1 and CDR2 sequences are MNHNY and SVGAGI (reference sequence). Trimming took 4 bases from V and 2 from J; bases not matched to a gene: 5. The CDR3 is 15 amino acids. The CDR3: CASSSTGGPTDTQYF. As DNA, the CDR3 is TGTGCCAGCAGTTCAACAGGGGGACCCACAGATACGCAGTATTTT.

The chain combines TRBV7-6 with TRBJ2-1; tentatively, D is TRBD1 (6 bases). Germline V gives CDR1 SGHVS, CDR2 FNYEAQ. The length of the CDR3 is 13 residues. Trimming shortened V by 1 base and J by 6 bases, and 7 bases separated the two germline ends. CDR3 coding DNA: TGTGCCAGCAGCTTAGAACAGGGCAATGAGCAGTTCTTC. This sequence encodes CASSLEQGNEQFF.

The V gene is TRBV7-2, the J gene TRBJ1-1; weak D call: TRBD1 (5 bases). Germline CDR1 reads SGHTA; CDR2 reads FQGNSA. The V end was cut by 5 bases, the J end by 5 bases, with 12 bases between. The CDR3 runs 13 residues. The CDR3 DNA reads as TGTGCCAGCAGCCTCGGGGGGAGGACTGAAGCTTTCTTT. Residues: CASSLGGRTEAFF.

V and J are TRBV6-1 and TRBJ2-7, with D tentatively TRBD2 (7 bases). With 10 bases removed from V and 5 bases from J, the gap between germline ends came to 18 bases. This CDR3 has 13 residues. The V gene's germline CDR1 is MNHNS and CDR2 SASEGT. The CDR3 bases are TGTGCCACCACGAAAAGGGGGGGGCACGAGCAGTACTTC. Amino acids: CATTKRGGHEQYF.

Here the CDR3 DNA reads TGTGCCAGCAGCCCGAGGAGCCACGCCACTAATGAAAAACTGTTTTTT. It translates to CASSPRSHATNEKLFF. The chain links TRBV11-2 to TRBJ1-4; no firm D call. V was trimmed by 5 bases and J by 2 bases, leaving 15 bases between them. The germline V gene encodes CDR1 SGHAT and CDR2 FQNNGV. This CDR3 region has 16 residues. The entire variable domain, with the rest obtained from reference TRBV11-2 and TRBJ1-4, is as follows: EAGVAQSPRYKIIEKRQSVAFWCNPISGHATLYWYQQILGQGPKLLIQFQNNGVVDDSQLPKDRFSAERLKGVDSTLKIQPAKLEDSAVYLCASSPRSHATNEKLFFGSGTQLSVL.

The chain uses TRBV7-3 and TRBJ2-2; tentatively, D is TRBD2 (7 bases). CDR1 and CDR2 from the germline V gene are SGHTA and FQGTGA. V was trimmed by 2 bases and J by 4 bases, leaving 11 bases between them. CDR3 length: 15 residues. In DNA, the CDR3 is TGTGCCAGCAGCTTACAGGGGAGGGGCACCGGGGAGCTGTTTTTT. Its protein is CASSLQGRGTGELFF.

The rearrangement links TRBV30 to TRBJ2-3, with D possibly being TRBD2 (5 bases). Trimming shortened V by 3 bases and J by 3 bases, and 10 bases separated the two germline ends. CDR1 and CDR2 from the germline V gene are GTSNPN and SVGIG (reference sequence). This CDR3 region has 13 residues. The CDR3, as DNA: TGTGCCTGGAGCCAGAGGGTGACAGATACGCAGTATTTT. Translating gives CAWSQRVTDTQYF.

The chain links TRBV19 to TRBJ1-3; weak D call: TRBD1 (6 bases). This CDR3 comprises 15 residues. Germline loops: CDR1 LNHDA, CDR2 SQIVND (reference sequence). V was pared by 3 bases and J by 2 bases, with 11 bases between. As DNA, the CDR3 is TGTGCCAGTAGTATCTCCGGACAGACTGGAAACACCATATATTTT. The encoded protein is CASSISGQTGNTIYF. The entire variable domain, with the rest obtained from reference TRBV19 and TRBJ1-3, is as follows: DGGITQSPKYLFRKEGQNVTLSCEQNLNHDAMYWYRQDPGQGLRLIYYSQIVNDFQKGDIAEGYSVSREKKESFPLTVTSAQKNPTAFYLCASSISGQTGNTIYFGEGSWLTVV.

This chain joins TRBV28 and TRBJ1-4, with D unclear. Germline CDR1 is MDHEN and CDR2 is SYDVKM. V was cut by 2 bases and J by 8 bases, with 15 bases left in between. The CDR3 length is 15 residues. CDR3 DNA sequence: TGTGCCAGCAGTTTAAGGAGAGCGATGGGGGAAAAACTGTTTTTT. It translates to CASSLRRAMGEKLFF.

This clone was counted once. The rearrangement links TRBV4-3 to TRBJ2-1; no definite D call. The length of the CDR3 is 17 residues. Trimming removed 3 bases from V and 8 bases from J, with 23 bases in between. Germline lookup yields CDR1 LGHNA and CDR2 YSLEER. The DNA for the CDR3 is TGCGCCAGCAGCCAGCCCTCCAGGACCCCGTTGACGGATGAGCAGTTCTTC. It specifies CASSQPSRTPLTDEQFF.

This chain joins TRBV2 and TRBJ1-3, with D possibly being TRBD1 (6 bases). V was shortened by 8 bases and J by 0 bases, with 11 bases between the two germline ends. Germline values: CDR1 SNHLY, CDR2 FYNNEI. This CDR3 is built from 14 residues. The CDR3 coding sequence is TGTGCCAGCCAGGGGATAATCTCTGGAAACACCATATATTTT. It is translated as CASQGIISGNTIYF.

The CDR3 sequence: CASSTRQGVIDNEQFF. CDR3 nucleotide sequence: TGTGCCAGCAGTACCCGACAGGGGGTAATTGACAATGAGCAGTTCTTC. The chain has TRBV6-6 and TRBJ2-1; 9 bases fit TRBD1. This CDR3 region has 16 residues. With V trimmed by 5 bases and J by 5 bases, 10 bases remained unmatched. Germline V CDR1 and CDR2: MNHNY, SVGAGI (reference sequence).

In this sample, this clone turned up once. This chain joins TRBV18 and TRBJ1-5; a weak D match, TRBD1 (6 bases). V dropped 0 bases and J dropped 2 bases, with 14 bases sitting between them. The CDR3 runs 17 residues. Germline V gives CDR1 KGHSH, CDR2 LQKENI. Here the CDR3 reads CASSPPGGRGGNQPQHF. The CDR3 region has the DNA TGTGCCAGCTCACCACCGGGAGGCAGGGGAGGCAATCAGCCCCAGCATTTT. Complete variable domain (other parts from reference TRBV18 and TRBJ1-5): NAGVMQNPRHLVRRRGQEARLRCSPMKGHSHVYWYRQLPEEGLKFMVYLQKENIIDESGMPKERFSAEFPKEGPSILRIQQVVRGDSAAYFCASSPPGGRGGNQPQHFGDGTRLSIL.

This chain links TRBV7-9 with TRBJ1-1; unclear D gene. This CDR3 has 14 residues. V was pared by 5 bases and J by 4 bases, with 14 bases between. Per germline, CDR1 SEHNR and CDR2 FQNEAQ (reference sequence). CDR3 residues: CASSPSRYGTEAFF. In nucleotides, the CDR3 is TGTGCCAGCAGCCCAAGCCGGTACGGCACTGAAGCTTTCTTT.